This T cell receptor beta chain was captured in a study of patients and donors after allogeneic stem cell transplantation. This clonotype was detected ten times or more. TCRdb recomputed calls from the RT-PCR reads with MiXCR, one row per CDR3 protein. This table has about 410,000 distinct CDR3 sequences, under 20% appearing once. V was shortened by 11 bases and J by 3 bases, with 16 bases between the two germline ends. The CDR3 has 14 residues. The V and J genes are TRBV12-3 or TRBV12-4 and TRBJ2-2, with D possibly being TRBD1 or TRBD2 (5 bases each). This TCR was recovered from a human donor who was either an allogeneic HSCT recipient or a stem cell or donor lymphocyte infusion donor (not recorded which). It is not recorded whose cells these are; they may come from a transplant donor. The material sequenced was blood, either unsorted or a sorted T cell fraction (not recorded which). DNA of the CDR3: TGTGCCGGTGGCCGGGGCGGGCACACCGGGGAGCTGTTTTTT. Its protein is CAGGRGGHTGELFF.